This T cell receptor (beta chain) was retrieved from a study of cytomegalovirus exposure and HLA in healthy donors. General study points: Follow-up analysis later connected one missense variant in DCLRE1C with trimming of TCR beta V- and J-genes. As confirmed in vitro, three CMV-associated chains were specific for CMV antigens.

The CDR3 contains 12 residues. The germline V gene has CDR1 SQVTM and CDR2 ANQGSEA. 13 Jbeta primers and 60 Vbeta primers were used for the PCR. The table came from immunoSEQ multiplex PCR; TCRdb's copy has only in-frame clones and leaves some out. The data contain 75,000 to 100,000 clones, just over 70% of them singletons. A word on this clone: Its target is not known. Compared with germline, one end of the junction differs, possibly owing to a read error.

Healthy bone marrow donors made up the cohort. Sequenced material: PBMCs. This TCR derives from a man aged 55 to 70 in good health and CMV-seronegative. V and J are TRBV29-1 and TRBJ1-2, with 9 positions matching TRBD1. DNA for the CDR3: TGCAGCGCGGAGACAGGGGGGGGTGGCTACCCCTTC. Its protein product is CSAETGGGGYPF.